This T cell receptor (beta chain) was observed in a study of shared clonotypes between healthy human individuals. Per the original data handling: From ImmunoSEQ came sequences covering only the junction and carrying no quality scores, so filtering differed. TCRdb's table, derived via immunoSEQ multiplex PCR, lists solely in-frame clones and lacks some. The V and J calls and clone size come from that table; D and trimming were worked out from the DNA. Of over 2 million clones listed, roughly 92% were seen once; the top ten hold 0.37%. The source material was naive CD4+ T cells from PBMCs. Subset denoted: CD45RA+ positively selected. This receptor was obtained from a man between 18 and 35 years old in good health. Some clones in this sample may be carry-over from other donors' samples.

The CDR3 DNA reads TGTGCCAGCAGCCGGGCAGGGGCTGATGAAAAACTGTTTTTT. Translation gives CASSRAGADEKLFF. V is TRBV14 and J is TRBJ1-4; D possibly corresponds to TRBD1 (6 bases). This CDR3 region has 14 residues. CDR1 and CDR2 from the germline V gene are SGHDN and FVKESK. V was cut by 4 bases and J by 6 bases, with 12 bases left in between.